The 8 T cell receptor beta chains presented below share a single source sample, sequenced in a study of radiotherapy plus CTLA-4 blockade in lung cancer. TCRdb's table, derived via immunoSEQ multiplex PCR, lists solely in-frame clones and lacks some. Seen here are about 77,000 clones, roughly 80% observed once, and the top ten hold 9.5% to 10%. This sample comprised peripheral blood, obtained from a patient treated with radiotherapy plus ipilimumab. The source is a human donor with non-small cell lung cancer whose response to radiotherapy plus ipilimumab could not be evaluated.

This clone has a single count. This chain links TRBV2 with TRBJ2-7, with 8 bases that match TRBD2. CDR3 length: 15 amino acids. Per germline, CDR1 SNHLY and CDR2 FYNNEI. V lost 5 bases and J lost 3; bases outside the gene matches: 9. Here the CDR3 reads CASSSREGSIYEQYF. CDR3 DNA: TGTGCCAGCAGTTCCCGGGAGGGCAGTATCTACGAGCAGTACTTC.

For the CDR3, the DNA is TGCGCCAGCAGCCAAATGAGCGGGGGCACAGATACGCAGTATTTT. Its protein is CASSQMSGGTDTQYF. This chain connects TRBV4-3 to TRBJ2-3, with 7 bases that match TRBD2. CDR1 and CDR2 from the germline V gene are LGHNA and YSLEER. V shed 2 bases, J shed 1 base, and the junction held 3 bases outside the gene matches. The CDR3 is made up of 15 amino acids.

This clone has only a few counts. The gene calls are TRBV19 and TRBJ2-2, with a tentative D call TRBD2 (6 bases). The germline CDR1 and CDR2 sequences are LNHDA and SQIVND (reference sequence). The CDR3 totals 14 residues. The V end lost 4 bases, the J end lost 4 bases, and 10 bases lay between the germline ends. This chain's CDR3 is CASSKTSSTGELFF. The DNA of the CDR3 is TGTGCCAGTAGTAAGACTAGTTCCACCGGGGAGCTGTTTTTT.

This chain connects TRBV4-3 to TRBJ2-3; 7 nucleotides match TRBD2. The CDR3 extends over 15 amino acids. The V segment lost 4 bases and the J segment 3 bases; nucleotides outside the gene matches: 7. Per germline, CDR1 LGHNA and CDR2 YSLEER. The CDR3 bases are TGCGCCAGCAGCCGGGGGGGGAGTGGGACAGATACGCAGTATTTT. Residues: CASSRGGSGTDTQYF.

The chain joins TRBV29-1 to TRBJ1-2, with 9 positions matching TRBD1. Unmatched junction bases numbered 7, after V lost 7 bases and J lost 4 bases. Germline V gene sequence: CDR1 SQVTM, CDR2 ANQGSEA. The CDR3 extends over 13 amino acids. In DNA form, the CDR3 reads TGCAGCGATATTTCGACAGGGGGCTATGGCTACACCTTC. Its translation: CSDISTGGYGYTF. The entire variable domain, with the rest obtained from reference TRBV29-1 and TRBJ1-2, is as follows: SAVISQKPSRDICQRGTSLTIQCQVDSQVTMMFWYRQQPGQSLTLIATANQGSEATYESGFVIDKFPISRPNLTFSTLTVSNMSPEDSSIYLCSDISTGGYGYTFGSGTRLTVV.

A note on this clone: Different DNA sequences within this sample yield the same CDR3. The chain couples TRBV6-5 to TRBJ2-5; perhaps TRBD2 as D (5 bases). There are 13 residues in the CDR3. The germline gives CDR1 MNHEY, CDR2 SVGAGI. Deletions cut 5 bases from V and 7 bases from J, with 14 bases between. The DNA for the CDR3 is TGTGCCAGCAGTCTATACGCCGGAGGGACCCAGTACTTC. This encodes CASSLYAGGTQYF.

V and J are TRBV30 and TRBJ2-5, with a tentative D call TRBD2 (5 bases). The CDR3 loop spans 14 amino acids. The V gene lost 2 bases and the J gene lost 3 bases, with 13 bases spanning the gap. Germline lookup yields CDR1 GTSNPN and CDR2 SVGIG (reference sequence). CDR3 sequence reads: CAWSIGLKEETQYF. In DNA form, the CDR3 reads TGTGCCTGGAGTATAGGACTGAAGGAAGAGACCCAGTACTTC.

The V gene is TRBV9, the J gene TRBJ2-1; D is possibly TRBD2 (6 bases). The germline gives CDR1 SGDLS, CDR2 YYNGEE. The V and J ends lost 4 bases and 6 bases respectively, with 11 bases between them. This CDR3 comprises 13 residues. The CDR3 coding sequence is TGTGCCAGCAGCCGGGAGAATTTCAATGAGCAGTTCTTC. Protein product: CASSRENFNEQFF.